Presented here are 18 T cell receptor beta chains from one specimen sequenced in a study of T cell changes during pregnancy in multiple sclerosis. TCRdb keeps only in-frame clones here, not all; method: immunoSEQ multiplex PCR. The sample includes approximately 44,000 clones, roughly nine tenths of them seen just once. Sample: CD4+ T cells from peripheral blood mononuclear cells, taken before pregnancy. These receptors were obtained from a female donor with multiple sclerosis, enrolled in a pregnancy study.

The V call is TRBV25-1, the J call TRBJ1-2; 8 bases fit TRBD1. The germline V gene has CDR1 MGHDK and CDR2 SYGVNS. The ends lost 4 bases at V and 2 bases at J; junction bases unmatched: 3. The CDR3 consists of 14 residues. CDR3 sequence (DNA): TGTGCCAGCAGTGGGACAGGGTACAACTATGGCTACACCTTC. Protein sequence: CASSGTGYNYGYTF.

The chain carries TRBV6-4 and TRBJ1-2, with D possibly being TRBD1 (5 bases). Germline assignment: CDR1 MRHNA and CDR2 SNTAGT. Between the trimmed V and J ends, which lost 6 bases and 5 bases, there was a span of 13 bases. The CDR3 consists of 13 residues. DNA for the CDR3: TGTGCCAGCAGACACGATGGGGGGTATGGCTACACCTTC. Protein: CASRHDGGYGYTF.

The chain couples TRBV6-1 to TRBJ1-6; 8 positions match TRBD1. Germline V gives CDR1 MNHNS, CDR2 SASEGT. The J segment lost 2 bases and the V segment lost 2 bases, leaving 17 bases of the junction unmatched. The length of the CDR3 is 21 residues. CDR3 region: CASSEWMGGDRGNTYNSPLHF. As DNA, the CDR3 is TGTGCCAGCAGTGAATGGATGGGGGGAGACAGGGGCAACACCTATAATTCACCCCTCCACTTT.

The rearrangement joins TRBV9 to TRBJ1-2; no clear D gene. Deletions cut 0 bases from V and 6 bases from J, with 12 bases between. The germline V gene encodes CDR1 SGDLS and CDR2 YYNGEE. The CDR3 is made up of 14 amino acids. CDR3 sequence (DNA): TGTGCCAGCAGCGTAGTGGGGTTGGGAGATGGCTACACCTTC. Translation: CASSVVGLGDGYTF.

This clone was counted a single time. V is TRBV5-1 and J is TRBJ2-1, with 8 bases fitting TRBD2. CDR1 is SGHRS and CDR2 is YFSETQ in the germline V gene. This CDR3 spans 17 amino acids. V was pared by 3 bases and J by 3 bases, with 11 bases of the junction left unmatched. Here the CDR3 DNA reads TGCGCCAGCAGCTCGGGGGGGGGCCCTGGGGTCTACAATGAGCAGTTCTTC. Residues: CASSSGGGPGVYNEQFF. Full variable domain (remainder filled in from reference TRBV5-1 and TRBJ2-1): KAGVTQTPRYLIKTRGQQVTLSCSPISGHRSVSWYQQTPGQGLQFLFEYFSETQRNKGNFPGRFSGRQFSNSRSEMNVSTLELGDSALYLCASSSGGGPGVYNEQFFGPGTRLTVL.

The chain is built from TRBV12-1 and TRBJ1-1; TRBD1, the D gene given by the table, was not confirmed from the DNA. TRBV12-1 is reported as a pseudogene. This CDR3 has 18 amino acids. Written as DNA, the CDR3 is TGTGCCAGCAGCCCCCGGCCAGGGTGCAAGGTGGACGACACTGAAGCTTTCTTT. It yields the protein CASSPRPGCKVDDTEAFF.

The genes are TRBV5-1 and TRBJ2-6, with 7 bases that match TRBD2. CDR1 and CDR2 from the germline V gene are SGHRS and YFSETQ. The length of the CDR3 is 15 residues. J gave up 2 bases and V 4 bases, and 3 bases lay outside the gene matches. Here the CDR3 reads CASSPGLAGANVLTF. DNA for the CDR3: TGCGCCAGCAGCCCAGGACTAGCTGGGGCCAACGTCCTGACTTTC. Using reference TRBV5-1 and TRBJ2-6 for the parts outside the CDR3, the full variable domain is KAGVTQTPRYLIKTRGQQVTLSCSPISGHRSVSWYQQTPGQGLQFLFEYFSETQRNKGNFPGRFSGRQFSNSRSEMNVSTLELGDSALYLCASSPGLAGANVLTFGAGSRLTVL.

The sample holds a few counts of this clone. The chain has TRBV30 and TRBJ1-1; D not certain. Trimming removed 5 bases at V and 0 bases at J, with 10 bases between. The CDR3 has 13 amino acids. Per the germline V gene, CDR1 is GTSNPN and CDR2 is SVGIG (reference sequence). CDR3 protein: CAWGRGMNTEAFF. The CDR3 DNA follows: TGTGCCTGGGGAAGAGGCATGAACACTGAAGCTTTCTTT.

The CDR3 DNA sequence: TGTGCCAGCAGCGTAGTCCCTACAGATACGCAGTATTTT. This encodes CASSVVPTDTQYF. The J gene is TRBJ2-3, the V gene TRBV9; unclear D gene. Germline V CDR1 and CDR2: SGDLS, YYNGEE. V gave up 0 bases and J gave up 3 bases, with 5 bases separating them. The CDR3 is made up of 13 amino acids.

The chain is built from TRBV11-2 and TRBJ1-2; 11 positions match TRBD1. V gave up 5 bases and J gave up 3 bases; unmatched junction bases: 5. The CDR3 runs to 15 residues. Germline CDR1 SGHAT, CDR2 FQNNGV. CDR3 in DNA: TGTGCCAGCAGCCCCGGACAGGGGGCTTACTATGGCTACACCTTC. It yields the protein CASSPGQGAYYGYTF.

The DNA of the CDR3 is TGTGCCAGCAGCTTGTCGTCACCCCTCCACTTT. It encodes CASSLSSPLHF. The rearrangement joins TRBV7-2 to TRBJ1-6; D ambiguous. The V end was cut by 3 bases, the J end by 10 bases, with 4 bases between. The germline V gene encodes CDR1 SGHTA and CDR2 FQGNSA. This CDR3 comprises 11 residues.

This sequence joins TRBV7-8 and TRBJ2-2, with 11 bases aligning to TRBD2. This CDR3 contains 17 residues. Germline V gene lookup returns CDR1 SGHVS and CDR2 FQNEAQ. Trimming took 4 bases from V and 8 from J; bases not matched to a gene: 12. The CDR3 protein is CASSSRALAGGPGELFF. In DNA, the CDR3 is TGTGCCAGCAGCTCCCGGGCCCTAGCGGGGGGCCCTGGGGAGCTGTTTTTT.

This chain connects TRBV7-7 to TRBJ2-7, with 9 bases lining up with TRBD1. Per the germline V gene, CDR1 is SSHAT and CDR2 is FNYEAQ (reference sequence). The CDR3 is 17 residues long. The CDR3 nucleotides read TGTGCTAGCGAATGGAGACAGGGGGGTCCAAGCTCCTACGAGCAGTACTTC. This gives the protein CASEWRQGGPSSYEQYF.

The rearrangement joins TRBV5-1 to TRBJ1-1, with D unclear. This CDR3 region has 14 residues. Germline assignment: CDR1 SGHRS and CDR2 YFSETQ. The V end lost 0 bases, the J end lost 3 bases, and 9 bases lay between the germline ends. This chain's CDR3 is CASSLVGGDTEAFF. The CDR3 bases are TGCGCCAGCAGCTTGGTAGGAGGAGACACTGAAGCTTTCTTT.

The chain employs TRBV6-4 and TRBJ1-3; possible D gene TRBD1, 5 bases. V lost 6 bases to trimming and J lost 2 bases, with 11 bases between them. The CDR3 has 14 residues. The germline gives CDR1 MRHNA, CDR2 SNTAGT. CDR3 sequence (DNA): TGTGCCAGCAGCCCCGACAGCACTGGAAACACCATATATTTT. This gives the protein CASSPDSTGNTIYF.

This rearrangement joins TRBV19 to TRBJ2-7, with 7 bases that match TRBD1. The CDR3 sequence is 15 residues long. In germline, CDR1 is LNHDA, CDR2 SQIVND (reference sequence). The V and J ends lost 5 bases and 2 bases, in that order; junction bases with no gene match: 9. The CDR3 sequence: CASSDHRDSTYEQYF. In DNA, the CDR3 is TGTGCCAGTAGTGACCACCGGGACAGTACCTACGAGCAGTACTTC.

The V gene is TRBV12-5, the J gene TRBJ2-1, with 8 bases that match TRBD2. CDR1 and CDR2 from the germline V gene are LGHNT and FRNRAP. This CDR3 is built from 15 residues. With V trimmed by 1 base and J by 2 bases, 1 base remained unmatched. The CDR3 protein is CASGLERGPYNEQFF. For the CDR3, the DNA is TGTGCTAGTGGTTTGGAGCGGGGGCCCTACAATGAGCAGTTCTTC.

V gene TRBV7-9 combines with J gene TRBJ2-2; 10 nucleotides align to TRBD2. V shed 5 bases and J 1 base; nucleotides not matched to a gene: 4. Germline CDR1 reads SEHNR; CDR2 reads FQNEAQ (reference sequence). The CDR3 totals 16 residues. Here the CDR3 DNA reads TGTGCCAGCAGCGTTTCTAGCGGGGGGAACACCGGGGAGCTGTTTTTT. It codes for CASSVSSGGNTGELFF.